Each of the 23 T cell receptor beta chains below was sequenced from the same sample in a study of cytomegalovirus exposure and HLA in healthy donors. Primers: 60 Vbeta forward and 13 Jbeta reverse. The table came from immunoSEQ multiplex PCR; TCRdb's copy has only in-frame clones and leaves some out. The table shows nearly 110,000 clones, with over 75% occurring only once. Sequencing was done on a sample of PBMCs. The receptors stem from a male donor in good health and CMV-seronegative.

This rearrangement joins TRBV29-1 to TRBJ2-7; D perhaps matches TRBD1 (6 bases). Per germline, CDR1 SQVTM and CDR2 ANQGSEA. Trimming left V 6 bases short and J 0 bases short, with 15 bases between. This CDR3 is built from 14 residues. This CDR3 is CSVASRTDSYEQYF. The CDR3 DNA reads TGCAGCGTCGCGTCACGGACAGACTCCTACGAGCAGTACTTC.

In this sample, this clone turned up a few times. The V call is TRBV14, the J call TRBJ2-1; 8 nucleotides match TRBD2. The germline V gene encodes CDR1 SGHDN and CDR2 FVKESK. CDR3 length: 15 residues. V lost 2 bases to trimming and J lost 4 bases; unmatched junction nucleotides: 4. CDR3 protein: CASSQSGGRYNEQFF. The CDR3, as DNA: TGTGCCAGCAGCCAAAGTGGCGGGAGGTACAATGAGCAGTTCTTC.

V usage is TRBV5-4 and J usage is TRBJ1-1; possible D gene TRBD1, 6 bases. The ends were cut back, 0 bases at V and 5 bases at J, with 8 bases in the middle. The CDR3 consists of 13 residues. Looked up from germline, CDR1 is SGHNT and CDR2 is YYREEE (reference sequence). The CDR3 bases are TGTGCCAGCAGCTTGGGCGACAGGACTGAAGCTTTCTTT. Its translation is CASSLGDRTEAFF.

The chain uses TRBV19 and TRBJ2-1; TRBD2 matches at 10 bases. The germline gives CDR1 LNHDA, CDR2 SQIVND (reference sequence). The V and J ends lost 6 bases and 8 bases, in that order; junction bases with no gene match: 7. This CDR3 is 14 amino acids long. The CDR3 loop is CASRWTSGLDEQFF. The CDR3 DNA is TGTGCCAGTAGGTGGACTAGCGGACTCGATGAGCAGTTCTTC. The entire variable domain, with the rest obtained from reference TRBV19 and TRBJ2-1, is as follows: DGGITQSPKYLFRKEGQNVTLSCEQNLNHDAMYWYRQDPGQGLRLIYYSQIVNDFQKGDIAEGYSVSREKKESFPLTVTSAQKNPTAFYLCASRWTSGLDEQFFGPGTRLTVL.

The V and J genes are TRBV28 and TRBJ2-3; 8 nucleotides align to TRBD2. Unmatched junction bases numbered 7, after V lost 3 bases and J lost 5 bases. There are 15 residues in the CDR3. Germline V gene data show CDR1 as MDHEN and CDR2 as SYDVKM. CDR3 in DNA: TGTGCCAGCAGTTTTAGTAGACGGGGGGGAGATACGCAGTATTTT. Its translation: CASSFSRRGGDTQYF.

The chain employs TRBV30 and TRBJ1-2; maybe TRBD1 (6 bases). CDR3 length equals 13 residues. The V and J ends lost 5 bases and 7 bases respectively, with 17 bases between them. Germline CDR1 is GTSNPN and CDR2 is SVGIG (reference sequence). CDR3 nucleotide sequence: TGTGCCTGGGAGGGGGTACGGCTGGGTGGCTACACCTTC. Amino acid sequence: CAWEGVRLGGYTF.

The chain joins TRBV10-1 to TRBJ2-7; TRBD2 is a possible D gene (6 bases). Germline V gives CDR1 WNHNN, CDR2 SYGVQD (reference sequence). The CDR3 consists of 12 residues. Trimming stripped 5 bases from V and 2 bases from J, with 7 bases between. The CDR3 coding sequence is TGCGCCAGCAGTCCGGGAGCCTACGAGCAGTACTTC. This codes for CASSPGAYEQYF.

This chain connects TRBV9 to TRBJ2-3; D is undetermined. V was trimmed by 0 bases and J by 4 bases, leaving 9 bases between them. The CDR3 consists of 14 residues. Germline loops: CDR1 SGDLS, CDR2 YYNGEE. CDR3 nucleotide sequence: TGTGCCAGCAGCGTAGTGGGCCAGTCAGATACGCAGTATTTT. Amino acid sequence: CASSVVGQSDTQYF.

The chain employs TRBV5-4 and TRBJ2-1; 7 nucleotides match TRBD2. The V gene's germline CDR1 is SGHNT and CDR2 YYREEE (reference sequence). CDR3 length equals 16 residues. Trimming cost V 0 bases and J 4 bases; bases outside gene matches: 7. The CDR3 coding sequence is TGTGCCAGCAGCTTGGATGCGACTAGCAGTTACAATGAGCAGTTCTTC. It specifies CASSLDATSSYNEQFF.

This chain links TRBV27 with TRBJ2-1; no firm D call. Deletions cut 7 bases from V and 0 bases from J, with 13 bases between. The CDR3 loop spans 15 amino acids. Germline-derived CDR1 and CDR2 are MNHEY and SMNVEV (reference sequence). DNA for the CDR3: TGTGCCAGCAATGGAAGACGGAGCTCCTACAATGAGCAGTTCTTC. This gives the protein CASNGRRSSYNEQFF.

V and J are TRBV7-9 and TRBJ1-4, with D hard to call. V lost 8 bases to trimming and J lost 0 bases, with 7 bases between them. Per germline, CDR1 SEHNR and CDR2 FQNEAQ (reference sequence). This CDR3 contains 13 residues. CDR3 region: CASGLATNEKLFF. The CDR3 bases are TGTGCCAGCGGCCTTGCAACTAATGAAAAACTGTTTTTT.

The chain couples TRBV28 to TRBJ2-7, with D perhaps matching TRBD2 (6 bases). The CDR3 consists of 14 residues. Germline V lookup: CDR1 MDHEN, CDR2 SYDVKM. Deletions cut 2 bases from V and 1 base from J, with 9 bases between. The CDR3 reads CASSLPGLSYEQYF. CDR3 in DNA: TGTGCCAGCAGTTTACCGGGACTGTCCTACGAGCAGTACTTC.

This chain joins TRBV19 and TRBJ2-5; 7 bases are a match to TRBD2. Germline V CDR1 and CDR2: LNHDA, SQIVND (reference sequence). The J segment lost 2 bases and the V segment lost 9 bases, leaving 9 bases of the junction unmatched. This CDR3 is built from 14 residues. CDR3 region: CASSWGLPQETQYF. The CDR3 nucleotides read TGTGCCAGCTCGTGGGGACTACCACAAGAGACCCAGTACTTC.

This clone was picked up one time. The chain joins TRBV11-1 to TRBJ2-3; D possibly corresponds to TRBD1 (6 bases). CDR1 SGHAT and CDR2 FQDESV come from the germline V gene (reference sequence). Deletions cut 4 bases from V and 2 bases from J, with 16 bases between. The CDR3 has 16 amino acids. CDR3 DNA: TGTGCCAGCAGCTCCGGAACAGGGTATACCACAGATACGCAGTATTTT. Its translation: CASSSGTGYTTDTQYF.

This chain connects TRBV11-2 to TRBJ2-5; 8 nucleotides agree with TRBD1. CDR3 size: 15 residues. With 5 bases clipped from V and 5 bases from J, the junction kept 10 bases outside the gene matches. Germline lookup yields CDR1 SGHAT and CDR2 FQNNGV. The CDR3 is CASSTPGQDPETQYF. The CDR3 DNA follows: TGTGCCAGCAGCACCCCGGGACAGGACCCGGAGACCCAGTACTTC.

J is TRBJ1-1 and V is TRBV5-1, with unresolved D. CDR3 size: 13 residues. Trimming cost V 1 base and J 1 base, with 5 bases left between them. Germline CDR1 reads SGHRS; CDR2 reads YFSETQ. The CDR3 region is CASSLRGNTEAFF. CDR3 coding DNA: TGCGCCAGCAGCTTGCGGGGGAACACTGAAGCTTTCTTT.

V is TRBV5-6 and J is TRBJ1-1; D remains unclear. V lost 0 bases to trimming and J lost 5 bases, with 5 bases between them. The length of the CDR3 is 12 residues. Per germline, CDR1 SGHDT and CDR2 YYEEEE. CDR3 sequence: CASSLARTEAFF. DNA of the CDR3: TGTGCCAGCAGCTTGGCCAGGACTGAAGCTTTCTTT. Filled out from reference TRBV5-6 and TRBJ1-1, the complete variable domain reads DAGVTQSPTHLIKTRGQQVTLRCSPKSGHDTVSWYQQALGQGPQFIFQYYEEEERQRGNFPDRFSGHQFPNYSSELNVNALLLGDSALYLCASSLARTEAFFGQGTRLTVV.

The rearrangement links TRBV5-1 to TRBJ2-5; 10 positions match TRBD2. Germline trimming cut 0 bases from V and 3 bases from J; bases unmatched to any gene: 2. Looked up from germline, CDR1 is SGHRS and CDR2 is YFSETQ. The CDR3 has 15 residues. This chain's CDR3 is CASSLALAGEETQYF. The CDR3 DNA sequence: TGCGCCAGCAGCTTGGCCCTAGCGGGAGAAGAGACCCAGTACTTC.

The CDR3 DNA sequence: TGTGCCATCAGATCATGGACAGGGAATGAGCAGTTCTTC. It is translated as CAIRSWTGNEQFF. The chain carries TRBV10-3 and TRBJ2-1; the match to TRBD1 covers 8 bases. This CDR3 spans 13 amino acids. Per germline, CDR1 ENHRY and CDR2 SYGVKD. J lost 7 bases, V lost 6 bases, and 5 bases had no gene match.

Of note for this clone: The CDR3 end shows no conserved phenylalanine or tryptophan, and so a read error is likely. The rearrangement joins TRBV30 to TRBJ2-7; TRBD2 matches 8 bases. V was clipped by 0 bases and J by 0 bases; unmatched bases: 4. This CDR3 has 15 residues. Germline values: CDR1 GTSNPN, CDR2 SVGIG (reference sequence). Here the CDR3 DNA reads TGTGCCTGGAGTGTAGGGCTAGCGGGCTCCTACGAGCAGTACCTC. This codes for CAWSVGLAGSYEQYL.

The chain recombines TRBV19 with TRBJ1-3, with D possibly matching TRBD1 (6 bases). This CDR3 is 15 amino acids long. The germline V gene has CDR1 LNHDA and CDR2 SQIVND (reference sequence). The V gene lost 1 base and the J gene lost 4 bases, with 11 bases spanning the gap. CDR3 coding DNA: TGTGCCAGTAGTATAGCCCCGGACAGAGGAAACACCATATATTTT. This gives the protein CASSIAPDRGNTIYF.

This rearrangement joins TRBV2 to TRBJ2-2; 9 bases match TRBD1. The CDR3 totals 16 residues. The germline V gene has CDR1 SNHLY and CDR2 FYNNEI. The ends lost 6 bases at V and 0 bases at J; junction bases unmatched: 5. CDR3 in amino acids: CASRDRGGTNTGELFF. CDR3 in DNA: TGTGCCAGCAGAGACAGGGGGGGAACGAACACCGGGGAGCTGTTTTTT. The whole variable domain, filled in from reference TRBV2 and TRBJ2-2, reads EPEVTQTPSHQVTQMGQEVILRCVPISNHLYFYWYRQILGQKVEFLVSFYNNEISEKSEIFDDQFSVERPDGSNFTLKIRSTKLEDSAMYFCASRDRGGTNTGELFFGEGSRLTVL.

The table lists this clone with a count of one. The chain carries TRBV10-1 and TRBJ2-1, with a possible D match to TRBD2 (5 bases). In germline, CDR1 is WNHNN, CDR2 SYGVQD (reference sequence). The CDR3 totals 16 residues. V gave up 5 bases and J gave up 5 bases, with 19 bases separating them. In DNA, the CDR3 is TGCGCCAGCAGTTACGATAAAGCGCGGGTACACAATGAGCAGTTCTTC. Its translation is CASSYDKARVHNEQFF.